This TCR beta chain was identified during a study of blood T cell repertoires in COVID-19. TCRdb keeps only in-frame clones here, not all; method: immunoSEQ multiplex PCR. The sample has 400,000 to 500,000 clones; approximately 90% are singletons. Material for sequencing was PBMCs or T cells enriched from blood (not recorded which). The sequence derives from a woman aged 18-29 years who had been exposed to COVID-19.

CDR3 region: CSVGSGFREKLFF. In DNA, the CDR3 is TGCAGCGTTGGGTCGGGGTTTCGAGAAAAACTGTTTTTT. This chain uses TRBV29-1 with TRBJ1-4; D is uncertain. CDR1 is SQVTM and CDR2 is ANQGSEA in the germline V gene. This CDR3 is built from 13 residues. V lost 4 bases to trimming and J lost 8 bases, with 14 bases between them.